The sequence of this T cell receptor (beta chain) was determined in a study of T-cell memory formation after mild COVID-19. There are many counts of this clonotype. No antigen is known for it. TCRdb reprocessed the 5' RACE reads via MiXCR and lists one record per CDR3 protein. The sample shows under 250,000 distinct CDR3 sequences, 15% of them seen only once. Points from the study as a whole: Proof of SARS-CoV-2 specificity was absent for the second-wave clones that crested on day 37. Among CD4+ contracting clones, most were CM and EM, and CD8+ ones EMRA.

V dropped 4 bases and J dropped 2; count of bases not matched to a gene: 3. In germline, CDR1 is GTSNPN, CDR2 SVGIG (reference sequence). CDR3 length: 13 amino acids. The clonotype was recovered from an adult woman who had mild COVID-19 (a few samples of this study predate the infection). Cell type and time point are not known. The specimen was PBMCs or a T cell subset sorted from them (not recorded which). The chain links TRBV30 to TRBJ2-3, with 7 bases fitting TRBD2. The CDR3 loop is CAWKRDYTDTQYF. In DNA form, the CDR3 reads TGTGCCTGGAAACGGGACTACACAGATACGCAGTATTTT.